This T cell receptor (beta chain) derives from a study of PD-L1 blockade in urothelial cancer. As for the study in general: From 2014, patients received atezolizumab, given as 1,200 mg intravenously every 3 weeks. Patients had been given 0 to 3 earlier chemotherapy regimens.

Locally advanced or metastatic urothelial carcinoma was diagnosed in the patients. Anywhere from 1 to 8 samples came from each patient, spanning pretreatment and on-treatment. Germline V gives CDR1 SEHNR, CDR2 FQNEAQ (reference sequence). The CDR3 contains 14 residues. Trimming stripped 1 base from V and 5 bases from J, with 8 bases between. A word on this clone: Other DNA variants within this sample encode the same CDR3.

This table comes from immunoSEQ multiplex PCR, and its TCRdb copy is limited to in-frame clones, with some not included. The sample has about 100,000 clones; around 85% are singletons. Material: PBMCs, obtained around atezolizumab (anti-PD-L1) treatment. The receptor comes from a man aged 45-65 years with urothelial cancer. V is TRBV7-9 and J is TRBJ1-4, with D perhaps matching TRBD1 (5 bases). The CDR3 loop reads CASSLGQGNEKLFF. CDR3 DNA sequence: TGTGCCAGCAGCTTAGGGCAGGGCAATGAAAAACTGTTTTTT.